This TCR beta chain was captured by sequencing in a study of T cell responses to AZD1222 COVID-19 vaccine. Study-level results: Spike-specific TCR breadth and depth grew following two AZD1222 doses. Spike as a whole was targeted by vaccine-associated CD4 TCRs, dominant at 160-218 and 743-854. Clonal diversity was possibly underestimated, and white British individuals and females predominated among donors. In the spike-specific TCR repertoire, nearly half reportedly target unmutated variant regions.

A note on this clone: No antigen is known for it.

Here immunoSEQ multiplex PCR was the method, and the copy in TCRdb shows in-frame clones only, minus some. Of 130,000 or so clones listed, 91% were seen once; the top ten hold around 7.6%. The sample consisted of peripheral blood, taken 28 days after the second dose of the MenACWY control vaccine. The TCR originated in an adult who received the MenACWY meningococcal vaccine as a control.

CDR3 region: CASSYGQGEGYTF. As DNA, the CDR3 is TGCGCCAGCAGCTACGGACAGGGGGAAGGCTACACCTTC. This chain joins TRBV5-1 and TRBJ1-2; 10 nucleotides line up with TRBD1. The V and J ends lost 3 bases and 8 bases, in that order; junction bases with no gene match: 4. The CDR3 consists of 13 residues. From germline, CDR1 is SGHRS and CDR2 YFSETQ.